This T cell receptor (beta chain) stems from a study of beta chain features in type 1 diabetes. Sequenced material consisted of expressed TCRB transcripts (all of the isolated RNA was reverse transcribed). The table came from immunoSEQ multiplex PCR; TCRdb's copy has only in-frame clones and leaves some out. The sample holds 360,000 or so clones, roughly a fifth seen once. Points on this clone: The antigen is unknown.

Germline lookup yields CDR1 LNHDA and CDR2 SQIVND (reference sequence). V lost 6 bases and J lost 7; bases outside the gene matches: 6. The CDR3 loop spans 14 amino acids. Based on CD45RO/CCR7/CD25/CD127/CD95/CD27, CD4+ regulatory, stem cell-like memory, naive and central memory cells were sorted. Overall study findings and caveats: The naive, central memory and Treg TCRB repertoires of patients appeared to be more similar to one another than those of healthy donors.

Material: naive CD4+ T cells from blood. The origin of this receptor is a woman younger than 30 in good health. The chain combines TRBV19 with TRBJ1-6; 7 bases fit TRBD1. The CDR3 loop reads CASRFTGDNSPLHF. CDR3 DNA sequence: TGTGCCAGTAGGTTTACAGGGGACAATTCACCCCTCCACTTT.